Presented here are 15 T cell receptor beta chains from one specimen sequenced in a study of graft-versus-host responses after intestinal transplantation. These receptors' targets are unknown. Generated by immunoSEQ multiplex PCR, the TCRdb table keeps only in-frame clones and is missing some. The table has 99,000 or so clones, about 90% seen once. The sequenced sample was unstimulated CD4+ T cells sorted from spleen or lymph node cells, obtained before intestinal transplant. Receptors originate from a human donor who received an intestinal transplant.

The rearrangement links TRBV27 to TRBJ2-5; TRBD2 matches 16 bases. In germline, CDR1 is MNHEY, CDR2 SMNVEV (reference sequence). Trimming cost V 3 bases and J 4 bases; bases outside gene matches: 8. This CDR3 has 18 amino acids. The CDR3 DNA is TGTGCCAGCAGTTTGTTACGGGGACTAGCGGGGGGGCCAGAGACCCAGTACTTC. Translating gives CASSLLRGLAGGPETQYF.

The rearrangement uses TRBV5-1 and TRBJ1-1, with D possibly being TRBD1 (6 bases). The ends were cut back, 4 bases at V and 1 base at J, with 23 bases in the middle. The germline gives CDR1 SGHRS, CDR2 YFSETQ. This CDR3 comprises 18 residues. The CDR3 DNA reads as TGCGCCAGCAGCCAAGACTCACAGGGATTAACGAGGAACACTGAAGCTTTCTTT. Translation gives CASSQDSQGLTRNTEAFF. Supplemented by reference TRBV5-1 and TRBJ1-1, the full variable domain reads KAGVTQTPRYLIKTRGQQVTLSCSPISGHRSVSWYQQTPGQGLQFLFEYFSETQRNKGNFPGRFSGRQFSNSRSEMNVSTLELGDSALYLCASSQDSQGLTRNTEAFFGQGTRLTVV.

The CDR3 sequence is CASRASAVSYEQYF. DNA for the CDR3: TGTGCCAGCCGGGCTAGCGCGGTCTCCTACGAGCAGTACTTC. This chain connects TRBV6-5 to TRBJ2-7; tentatively, D is TRBD2 (6 bases). Germline V gene sequence: CDR1 MNHEY, CDR2 SVGAGI. CDR3 length: 14 amino acids. The V end lost 8 bases, the J end lost 0 bases, and 14 bases lay between the germline ends.

The rearrangement joins TRBV6-4 to TRBJ2-1; possibly TRBD1 or TRBD2 for D (5 bases each). Looked up from germline, CDR1 is MRHNA and CDR2 is SNTAGT. V dropped 3 bases and J dropped 5 bases, with 17 bases sitting between them. The CDR3 consists of 16 residues. CDR3 sequence: CASSENGAGINNEQFF. CDR3 nucleotides: TGTGCCAGCAGTGAGAACGGGGCAGGGATAAACAATGAGCAGTTCTTC.

V and J are TRBV6-5 and TRBJ2-7; 7 bases map to TRBD1. The CDR3 is made up of 14 amino acids. Looked up from germline, CDR1 is MNHEY and CDR2 is SVGAGI. Losses at the gene ends were 1 base for V and 3 bases for J; bases not matched to a gene: 3. Here the CDR3 reads CASSYFQGDYEQYF. The CDR3 DNA follows: TGTGCCAGCAGTTACTTCCAGGGGGACTACGAGCAGTACTTC.

This chain's CDR3 is CASIMGGTEAFF. The CDR3 coding sequence is TGTGCCAGCATCATGGGCGGCACTGAAGCTTTCTTT. This chain connects TRBV11-3 to TRBJ1-1; no clear D gene. Germline CDR1 SGHNT, CDR2 YENEEA. CDR3 size: 12 residues. Trimming cost V 7 bases and J 4 bases, with 10 bases left between them.

This chain joins TRBV4-2 and TRBJ2-7; no firm D call. The germline V and J ends were trimmed by 1 base and 2 bases, with 6 bases remaining between them. This CDR3 is built from 13 residues. CDR1 and CDR2 (germline): LGHNA, YNFKEQ. CDR3 region: CASSQGMTYEQYF. CDR3 nucleotides: TGTGCCAGCAGCCAAGGGATGACCTACGAGCAGTACTTC.

V gene TRBV11-2 combines with J gene TRBJ2-3; 11 bases align to TRBD2. The CDR3 has 19 amino acids. Germline V gene data show CDR1 as SGHAT and CDR2 as FQNNGV. V lost 4 bases to trimming and J lost 3 bases; unmatched junction nucleotides: 15. CDR3 sequence (DNA): TGTGCCAGCAGCTCGAAAAAACGGACTAGCGGGTATCATACAGATACGCAGTATTTT. It is translated as CASSSKKRTSGYHTDTQYF. The full variable domain, rest sourced from reference TRBV11-2 and TRBJ2-3, is EAGVAQSPRYKIIEKRQSVAFWCNPISGHATLYWYQQILGQGPKLLIQFQNNGVVDDSQLPKDRFSAERLKGVDSTLKIQPAKLEDSAVYLCASSSKKRTSGYHTDTQYFGPGTRLTVL.

This rearrangement joins TRBV5-1 to TRBJ1-2; the D gene is possibly TRBD1 (5 bases). The V and J ends lost 0 bases and 5 bases respectively, with 11 bases between them. Germline V gene lookup returns CDR1 SGHRS and CDR2 YFSETQ. CDR3 size: 14 residues. CDR3 in amino acids: CASSLAGSGYGYTF. The CDR3 region has the DNA TGCGCCAGCAGCTTGGCAGGGAGTGGGTATGGCTACACCTTC.

The gene calls are TRBV7-9 and TRBJ1-1; D gene unclear. CDR1 is SEHNR and CDR2 is FQNEAQ in the germline V gene (reference sequence). This CDR3 region has 13 residues. V lost 0 bases, J lost 5 bases, and 7 bases lay in between. The DNA for the CDR3 is TGTGCCAGCAGCTTAGCGACTGGGACTGAAGCTTTCTTT. Protein product: CASSLATGTEAFF.

The rearrangement links TRBV9 to TRBJ2-3; the match to TRBD2 covers 11 bases. With V trimmed by 0 bases and J by 6 bases, 12 bases remained unmatched. CDR1 is SGDLS, CDR2 YYNGEE, per germline. CDR3 length equals 18 residues. CDR3 amino acids: CASSVEIPGSGREDTQYF. DNA of the CDR3: TGTGCCAGCAGCGTAGAGATTCCTGGTAGCGGGAGGGAGGATACGCAGTATTTT.

A remark on this clone: Distinct nucleotide sequences in the sample also encode this CDR3. The chain has TRBV6-1 and TRBJ2-5, with D perhaps being TRBD1 or TRBD2 (5 bases each). CDR3 size: 13 residues. The germline V and J ends were trimmed by 6 bases and 5 bases, with 13 bases remaining between them. Per the germline V gene, CDR1 is MNHNS and CDR2 is SASEGT. The CDR3 reads CASSPGLGETQYF. Here the CDR3 DNA reads TGTGCCAGCAGCCCGGGGCTCGGGGAGACCCAGTACTTC.

The genes are TRBV9 and TRBJ2-1; 7 bases agree with TRBD1. V dropped 10 bases and J dropped 6; count of bases not matched to a gene: 16. The CDR3 extends over 15 amino acids. Germline values: CDR1 SGDLS, CDR2 YYNGEE. CDR3 region: CARRPQGCKRNEQFF. Written as DNA, the CDR3 is TGTGCCCGAAGACCACAGGGGTGTAAGCGCAATGAGCAGTTCTTC.

The sample holds one count of this clone. A read error may account for a junction end that differs from germline. This chain uses TRBV19 with TRBJ1-2; TRBD1 is a possible D gene (5 bases). The germline gives CDR1 LNHDA, CDR2 SQIVND (reference sequence). The CDR3 loop spans 12 amino acids. Written as DNA, the CDR3 is TGTGCCAGTAGTGTGGGGGACTACGGCTACACCTTC. Its translation is CASSVGDYGYTF.

Here the CDR3 DNA reads TGCGCCAGCAGCGAGGGCGTAGGGACCCACTCCTACAATGAGCAGTTCTTC. This sequence encodes CASSEGVGTHSYNEQFF. The chain couples TRBV5-1 to TRBJ2-1, with D perhaps TRBD1 or TRBD2 (5 bases each). Trimming pared 4 bases from V and 0 bases from J, leaving 17 bases between. Germline V gene lookup returns CDR1 SGHRS and CDR2 YFSETQ. The CDR3 length is 17 residues.